The 12 T cell receptor beta chains given below trace back to one sample, sequenced in a study of blood T cell repertoires in COVID-19. Profiled with immunoSEQ multiplex PCR; TCRdb holds only in-frame clones, not every one. This table has about 65,000 clones, 80% to 90% appearing once. Sample: peripheral blood. The receptors were sampled from a man older than 75 with acute or convalescent COVID-19.

The rearrangement links TRBV6-5 to TRBJ2-2; 8 bases match TRBD2. V was pared by 4 bases and J by 3 bases, with 4 bases of the junction left unmatched. The germline V gene encodes CDR1 MNHEY and CDR2 SVGAGI. CDR3 length: 15 residues. The CDR3 protein is CASSSGGTHTGELFF. CDR3 nucleotides: TGTGCCAGCAGTTCGGGAGGGACCCACACCGGGGAGCTGTTTTTT.

This clone was seen once. The gene calls are TRBV24-1 and TRBJ1-2, with a weak D call TRBD1 (5 bases). V dropped 12 bases and J dropped 6 bases, with 19 bases sitting between them. Germline CDR1 KGHDR, CDR2 SFDVKD. The CDR3 sequence is 13 residues long. CDR3 nucleotides: TGTGCCCCACCGTCACGGGGGGACCATGGCTACACCTTC. Protein: CAPPSRGDHGYTF.

This clone turned up a few times. The CDR3 sequence is CASSQAWRGRRTTNEKLFF. CDR3 coding DNA: TGTGCCAGCAGCCAAGCCTGGAGGGGGCGAAGAACAACTAATGAAAAACTGTTTTTT. This chain links TRBV4-2 with TRBJ1-4; TRBD1 matches at 7 bases. Germline V CDR1 and CDR2: LGHNA, YNFKEQ. The length of the CDR3 is 19 residues. Trimming at V came to 1 base and at J to 0 bases, leaving 11 bases not matched to a gene.

The chain carries TRBV10-3 and TRBJ2-1; D ambiguous. This CDR3 has 13 amino acids. Germline lookup yields CDR1 ENHRY and CDR2 SYGVKD. V was clipped by 2 bases and J by 2 bases, with 4 bases between them. CDR3 in DNA: TGTGCCATCAGTGAGGACACCTACAATGAGCAGTTCTTC. It translates to CAISEDTYNEQFF.

The V call is TRBV27, the J call TRBJ2-3; a weak D match, TRBD2 (5 bases). The germline gives CDR1 MNHEY, CDR2 SMNVEV (reference sequence). The CDR3 has 15 amino acids. Trimming took 0 bases from V and 1 from J, leaving 8 bases between them. The CDR3 protein is CASSLSHGGTDTQYF. The CDR3 DNA follows: TGTGCCAGCAGTTTATCCCACGGGGGCACAGATACGCAGTATTTT.

This clone appeared a single time. The chain carries TRBV18 and TRBJ2-7; 9 nucleotides agree with TRBD1. J was trimmed by 2 bases and V by 5 bases; bases with no gene match: 7. Germline values: CDR1 KGHSH, CDR2 LQKENI. The CDR3 runs to 15 residues. The CDR3 DNA reads as TGTGCCAGCTCATCCCGGGACAGGGCAACCTACGAGCAGTACTTC. This codes for CASSSRDRATYEQYF.

This chain links TRBV14 with TRBJ2-5; 10 bases map to TRBD2. This CDR3 contains 16 residues. Unmatched junction bases numbered 7, after V lost 1 base and J lost 5 bases. In germline, CDR1 is SGHDN, CDR2 FVKESK. The CDR3 region is CASSQGPELAGETQYF. CDR3 bases: TGTGCCAGCAGCCAAGGTCCGGAACTAGCGGGGGAGACCCAGTACTTC.

The CDR3 DNA is TGTGCCATCAGTGAGTCGCGGGAAAGCAATCAGCCCCAGCATTTT. Amino acids: CAISESRESNQPQHF. This chain links TRBV10-3 with TRBJ1-5; no clear D. Germline V lookup: CDR1 ENHRY, CDR2 SYGVKD. Trimming shortened V by 0 bases and J by 1 base, and 7 bases separated the two germline ends. The length of the CDR3 is 15 residues.

This clone occurred once. The chain links TRBV15 to TRBJ1-3; the D is unclear. Germline CDR1 LNHNV, CDR2 YYDKDF (reference sequence). The CDR3 is 14 residues long. The V end was cut by 5 bases, the J end by 2 bases, with 10 bases between. The CDR3 is CATSRGGAGNTIYF. Here the CDR3 DNA reads TGTGCCACCAGCCGCGGCGGGGCTGGAAACACCATATATTTT.

This clone was counted a single time. This sequence joins TRBV7-9 and TRBJ1-5; 7 positions match TRBD1. This CDR3 comprises 16 residues. J was trimmed by 0 bases and V by 5 bases; bases with no gene match: 7. The germline CDR1 and CDR2 sequences are SEHNR and FQNEAQ (reference sequence). CDR3: CASSPGTGVSNQPQHF. The CDR3, as DNA: TGTGCCAGCAGCCCGGGAACAGGGGTTAGCAATCAGCCCCAGCATTTT.

The V call is TRBV18, the J call TRBJ1-1; D gene uncertain. Germline CDR1 is KGHSH and CDR2 is LQKENI. Trimming took off 3 bases at V and 1 base at J, with 9 bases between the two ends. The CDR3 is 14 residues long. The CDR3 nucleotides read TGTGCCAGCTCACCGGCGGCTACGAACACTGAAGCTTTCTTT. Encoded protein: CASSPAATNTEAFF.

The V call is TRBV6-5, the J call TRBJ1-5, with D perhaps TRBD1 (6 bases). The CDR3 has 15 amino acids. The germline CDR1 and CDR2 sequences are MNHEY and SVGAGI. Trimming left V 6 bases short and J 0 bases short, with 12 bases between. DNA for the CDR3: TGTGCCAGCAGCGGACAGAGACATAGCAATCAGCCCCAGCATTTT. Amino acid sequence: CASSGQRHSNQPQHF.